Following are 8 T cell receptor beta chains from one sample sequenced in a study of technical replicates of blood from a few donors. Profiling relied on immunoSEQ multiplex PCR, and the TCRdb table lists in-frame clones only, not all of them. The sample consists of about 83,000 clones, around nine tenths of them appearing once. What was sequenced was T cells isolated from PBMCs. All receptors come from a human donor in good health.

This clone has a single count. J is TRBJ1-1 and V is TRBV9; D unresolved. This CDR3 is 14 amino acids long. The V end was cut by 0 bases, the J end by 0 bases, with 6 bases between. Germline-derived CDR1 and CDR2 are SGDLS and YYNGEE. CDR3 nucleotide sequence: TGTGCCAGCAGCGTAGGGCCGATGAACACTGAAGCTTTCTTT. This gives the protein CASSVGPMNTEAFF.

V usage is TRBV29-1 and J usage is TRBJ1-1, with D possibly being TRBD1 (6 bases). Germline V CDR1 and CDR2: SQVTM, ANQGSEA. Trimming stripped 7 bases from V and 0 bases from J, with 12 bases between. The CDR3 length is 13 residues. The CDR3 DNA sequence: TGCAGCGCTATAGGACAGATGAACACTGAAGCTTTCTTT. It yields the protein CSAIGQMNTEAFF.

The gene calls are TRBV7-6 and TRBJ2-7; weak D call: TRBD2 (6 bases). V was cut by 2 bases and J by 6 bases, with 8 bases left in between. Germline CDR1 reads SGHVS; CDR2 reads FNYEAQ. The CDR3 loop spans 12 amino acids. Here the CDR3 reads CASSLLGGEQYF. CDR3 coding DNA: TGTGCCAGCAGCTTATTGGGGGGCGAGCAGTACTTC.

This chain links TRBV11-2 with TRBJ1-1; 9 positions agree with TRBD1. In germline, CDR1 is SGHAT, CDR2 FQNNGV. CDR3 size: 14 residues. V shed 1 base and J 12 bases; nucleotides not matched to a gene: 9. This CDR3 is CASSLANGQGRTFF. Written as DNA, the CDR3 is TGTGCCAGCAGCTTAGCTAATGGACAGGGGCGGACTTTCTTT.

CDR3 protein: CASSLNEGEGYTF. CDR3 bases: TGCGCCAGCAGCTTGAACGAAGGGGAAGGCTACACCTTC. The chain links TRBV5-1 to TRBJ1-2; TRBD1 is a possible D gene (5 bases). CDR1 and CDR2 (germline): SGHRS, YFSETQ. Trimming left V 1 base short and J 8 bases short, with 12 bases between. This CDR3 region has 13 residues.

The V and J genes are TRBV10-1 and TRBJ1-2; D might be TRBD1 (5 bases). The V gene's germline CDR1 is WNHNN and CDR2 SYGVQD (reference sequence). The CDR3 loop spans 17 amino acids. Trimming cost V 2 bases and J 7 bases, with 23 bases left between them. The CDR3 DNA is TGCGCCAGCAGTGAGCCGATCCTGGGACGGCGCGGGAGTGGCTACACCTTC. Its protein is CASSEPILGRRGSGYTF.

This chain connects TRBV30 to TRBJ2-3; TRBD2 agrees at 8 bases. CDR1 is GTSNPN and CDR2 is SVGIG in the germline V gene (reference sequence). The V and J ends lost 5 bases and 6 bases, in that order; junction bases with no gene match: 13. CDR3 length: 15 amino acids. The CDR3 sequence is CAWGDLAGLWDTQYF. The CDR3 DNA sequence: TGTGCCTGGGGGGACTTAGCGGGATTATGGGATACGCAGTATTTT.

This clone occurred once. The rearrangement joins TRBV9 to TRBJ1-1; no definite D call. CDR1 is SGDLS and CDR2 is YYNGEE in the germline V gene. The germline V and J ends were trimmed by 0 bases and 1 base, with 7 bases remaining between them. The CDR3 contains 14 residues. DNA of the CDR3: TGTGCCAGCAGCGTAGACTACGGGAACACTGAAGCTTTCTTT. It translates to CASSVDYGNTEAFF.